The rows below give T cell receptor beta chains drawn from one sample of a study of blood T cell repertoires in COVID-19. Profiling relied on immunoSEQ multiplex PCR, and the TCRdb table lists in-frame clones only, not all of them. The sample holds almost 400,000 clones, around 92% seen once. Specimen: PBMCs or T cells enriched from blood (not recorded which). The receptors here all came from a woman in her 30s who had recovered from COVID-19. Both conserved end residues are part of each CDR3. Each record gives: J gene, V gene, CDR3 length, D gene, clone size, CDR3 DNA, CDR3 protein. A D gene is named only where the DNA matches it firmly. Size values are once, few and many counts, or a class for expanded clones, and some rows have none.

j_call: TRBJ2-2; v_call: TRBV9; cdr3_length: 18; d_call: TRBD2; clone_size: NA; cdr3_nt: TGTGCCAGCAGCGGCCCCGGGACTAGCGGGAGTAGGACCGGGGAGCTGTTTTTT; cdr3_aa: CASSGPGTSGSRTGELFF
j_call: TRBJ2-1; v_call: TRBV6-4; cdr3_length: 18; d_call: NA; clone_size: NA; cdr3_nt: TGTGCCAGCAGTGACTCTTTTCATCGCGGGGACGTGCGTAATGAGCAGTTCTTC; cdr3_aa: CASSDSFHRGDVRNEQFF
j_call: TRBJ2-1; v_call: TRBV28; cdr3_length: 16; d_call: TRBD1; clone_size: NA; cdr3_nt: TGTGCCAGCAGACCCACAGGGGCCAGCTCCTACAATGAGCAGTTCTTC; cdr3_aa: CASRPTGASSYNEQFF
j_call: TRBJ1-2; v_call: TRBV7-9; cdr3_length: 16; d_call: TRBD1; clone_size: NA; cdr3_nt: TGTGCCAGCAGCTCTTTGACAACAGGGGGGACCTATGGCTACACCTTC; cdr3_aa: CASSSLTTGGTYGYTF
j_call: TRBJ2-2; v_call: TRBV9; cdr3_length: 17; d_call: NA; clone_size: NA; cdr3_nt: TGTGCCAGCAGCGTAGGTCTCCCCACAGGGAACACCGGGGAGCTGTTTTTT; cdr3_aa: CASSVGLPTGNTGELFF
j_call: TRBJ2-7; v_call: TRBV6-5; cdr3_length: 15; d_call: TRBD1; clone_size: NA; cdr3_nt: TGTGCCAGCAGTTACTCGGGACAGATAAATTACGAGCAGTACTTC; cdr3_aa: CASSYSGQINYEQYF
j_call: TRBJ1-2; v_call: TRBV11-1; cdr3_length: 16; d_call: TRBD1; clone_size: NA; cdr3_nt: TGTGCCAGCAGCTTAGCAGACCGGACAGGGAACTATGGCTACACCTTC; cdr3_aa: CASSLADRTGNYGYTF
j_call: TRBJ1-5; v_call: TRBV30; cdr3_length: 15; d_call: NA; clone_size: once; cdr3_nt: TGTGCCTGGTTAATTACAAACAGAACTAATCAGCCCCAGCATTTT; cdr3_aa: CAWLITNRTNQPQHF
j_call: TRBJ1-4; v_call: TRBV16; cdr3_length: 16; d_call: TRBD1; clone_size: once; cdr3_nt: TGTGCCAGCAGCCAAGCCCGGGACAGACTTAATGAAAAACTGTTTTTT; cdr3_aa: CASSQARDRLNEKLFF
j_call: TRBJ2-3; v_call: TRBV18; cdr3_length: 15; d_call: NA; clone_size: NA; cdr3_nt: TGTGCCAGCTCACCGGTGGGGCGCGGCACAGATACGCAGTATTTT; cdr3_aa: CASSPVGRGTDTQYF
j_call: TRBJ1-5; v_call: TRBV15; cdr3_length: 15; d_call: NA; clone_size: NA; cdr3_nt: TGTGCCACCAGCAGAGATTTGGGCTTTAATCAGCCCCAGCATTTT; cdr3_aa: CATSRDLGFNQPQHF
j_call: TRBJ2-6; v_call: TRBV19; cdr3_length: 16; d_call: NA; clone_size: NA; cdr3_nt: TGTGCCAGTAGTATAGATGCGGGGACTGGGGCCAACGTCCTGACTTTC; cdr3_aa: CASSIDAGTGANVLTF